Each of the 3 T cell receptor beta chains below was sequenced from the same sample in a study of blood T cells in healthy people across ages. Alongside a J-beta primer mix, a sample-barcoded 5' primer served in a second PCR lasting roughly 6 to 11 cycles. TCRdb processed the 5' RACE reads anew with MiXCR; each CDR3 protein has one entry. The data contain roughly 700,000 distinct CDR3 sequences, around 49% of them seen just once; the ten biggest clones take up around a third. The sample taken for sequencing was blood. The source is a woman aged 60-70 years in good health.

The chain has TRBV12-3 or TRBV12-4 and TRBJ2-5, with TRBD2 identical over 11 bases. This CDR3 spans 16 amino acids. Trimming at V came to 5 bases and at J to 3 bases, leaving 8 bases not matched to a gene. CDR3 bases: TGTGCCAGCAGTATAACGGGACTAGCGGAAAAAGAGACCCAGTACTTC. This sequence encodes CASSITGLAEKETQYF.

The rearrangement links TRBV29-1 to TRBJ1-2; 9 positions agree with TRBD1. Germline V gives CDR1 SQVTM, CDR2 ANQGSEA. The CDR3 covers 12 residues. V trimming: 6 bases; J trimming: 7 bases; junction bases outside the gene matches: 6. The CDR3 reads CSVGPTGGGYTF. The CDR3 coding sequence is TGCAGCGTGGGACCGACAGGGGGTGGCTACACCTTC.

J is TRBJ1-3 and V is TRBV7-8; D is perhaps TRBD1 (5 bases). V was trimmed by 5 bases and J by 2 bases, leaving 13 bases between them. Per the germline V gene, CDR1 is SGHVS and CDR2 is FQNEAQ. The CDR3 is 15 residues long. The CDR3 DNA follows: TGTGCCAGCAGCCAAGACGGCAGGGCTGGAAACACCATATATTTT. The encoded protein is CASSQDGRAGNTIYF.